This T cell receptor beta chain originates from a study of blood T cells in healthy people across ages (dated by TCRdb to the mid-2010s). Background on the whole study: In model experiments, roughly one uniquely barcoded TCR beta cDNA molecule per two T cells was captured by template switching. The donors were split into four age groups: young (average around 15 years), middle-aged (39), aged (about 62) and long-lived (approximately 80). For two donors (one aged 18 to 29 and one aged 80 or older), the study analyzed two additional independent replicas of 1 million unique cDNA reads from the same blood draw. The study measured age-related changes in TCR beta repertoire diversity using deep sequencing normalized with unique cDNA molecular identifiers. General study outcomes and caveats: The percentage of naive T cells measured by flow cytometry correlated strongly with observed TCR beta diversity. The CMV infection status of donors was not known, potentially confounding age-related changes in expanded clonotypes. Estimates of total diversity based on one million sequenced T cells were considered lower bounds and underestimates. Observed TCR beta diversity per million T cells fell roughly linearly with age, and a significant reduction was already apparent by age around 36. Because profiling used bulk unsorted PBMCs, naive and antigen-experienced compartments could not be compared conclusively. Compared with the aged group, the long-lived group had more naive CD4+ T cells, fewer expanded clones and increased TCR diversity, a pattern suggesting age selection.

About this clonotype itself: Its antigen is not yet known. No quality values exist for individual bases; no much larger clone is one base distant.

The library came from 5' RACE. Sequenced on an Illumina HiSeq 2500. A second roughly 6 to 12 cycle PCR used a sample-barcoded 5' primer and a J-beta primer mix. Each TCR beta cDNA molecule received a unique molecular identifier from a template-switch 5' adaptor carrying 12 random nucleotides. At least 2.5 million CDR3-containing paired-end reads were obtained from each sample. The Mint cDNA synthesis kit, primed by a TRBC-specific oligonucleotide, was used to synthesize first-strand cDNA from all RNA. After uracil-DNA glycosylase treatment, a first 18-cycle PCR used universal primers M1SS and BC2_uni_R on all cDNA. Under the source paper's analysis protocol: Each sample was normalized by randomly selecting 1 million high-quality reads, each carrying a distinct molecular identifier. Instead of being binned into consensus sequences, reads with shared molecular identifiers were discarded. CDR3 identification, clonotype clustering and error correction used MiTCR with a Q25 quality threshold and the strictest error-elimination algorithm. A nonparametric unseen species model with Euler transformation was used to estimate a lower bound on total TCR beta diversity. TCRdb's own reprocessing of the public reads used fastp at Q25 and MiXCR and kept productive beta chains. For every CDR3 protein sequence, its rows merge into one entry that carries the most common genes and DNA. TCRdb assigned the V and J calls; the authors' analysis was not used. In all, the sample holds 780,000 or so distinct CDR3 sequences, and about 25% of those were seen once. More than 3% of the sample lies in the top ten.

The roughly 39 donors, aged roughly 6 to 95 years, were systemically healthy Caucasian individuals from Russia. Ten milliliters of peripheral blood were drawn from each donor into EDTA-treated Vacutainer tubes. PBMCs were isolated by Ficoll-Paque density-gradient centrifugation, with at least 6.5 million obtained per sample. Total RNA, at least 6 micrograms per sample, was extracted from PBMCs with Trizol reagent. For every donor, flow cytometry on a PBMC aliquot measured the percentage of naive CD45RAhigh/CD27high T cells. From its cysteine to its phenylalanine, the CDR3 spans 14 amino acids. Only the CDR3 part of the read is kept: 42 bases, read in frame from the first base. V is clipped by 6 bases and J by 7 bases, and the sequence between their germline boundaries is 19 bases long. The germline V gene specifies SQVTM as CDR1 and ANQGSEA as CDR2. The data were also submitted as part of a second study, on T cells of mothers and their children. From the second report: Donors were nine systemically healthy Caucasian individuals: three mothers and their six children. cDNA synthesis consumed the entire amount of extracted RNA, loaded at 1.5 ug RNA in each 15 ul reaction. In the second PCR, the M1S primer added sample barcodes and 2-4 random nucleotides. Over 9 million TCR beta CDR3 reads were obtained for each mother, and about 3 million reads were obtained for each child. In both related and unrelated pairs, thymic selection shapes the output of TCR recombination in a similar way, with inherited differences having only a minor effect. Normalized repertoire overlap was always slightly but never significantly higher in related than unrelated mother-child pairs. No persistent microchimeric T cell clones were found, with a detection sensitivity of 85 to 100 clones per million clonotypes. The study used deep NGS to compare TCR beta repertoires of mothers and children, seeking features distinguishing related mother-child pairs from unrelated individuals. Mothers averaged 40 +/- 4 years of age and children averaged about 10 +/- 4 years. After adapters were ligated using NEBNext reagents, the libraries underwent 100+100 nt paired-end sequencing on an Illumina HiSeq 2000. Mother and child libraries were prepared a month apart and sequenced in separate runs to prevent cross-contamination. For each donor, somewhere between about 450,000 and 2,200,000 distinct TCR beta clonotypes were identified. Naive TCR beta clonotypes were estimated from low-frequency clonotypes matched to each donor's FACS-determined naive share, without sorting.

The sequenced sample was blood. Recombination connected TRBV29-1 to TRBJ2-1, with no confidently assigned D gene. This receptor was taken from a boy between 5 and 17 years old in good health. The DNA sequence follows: TGCAGCGTCGCCGCGGTTTTAGTGAGGAATGAGCAGTTCTTC. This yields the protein CSVAAVLVRNEQFF.